A single T cell receptor beta chain is shown here with its context. CDR3 length: 11 amino acids. CDR1 and CDR2 (germline): MGHRA, YSYEKL. The V and J ends lost 6 bases and 6 bases respectively, with 9 bases between them. This sample was taken from a study of identical twins. From the 5' RACE reads, TCRdb called clonotypes with MiXCR, one entry per CDR3 protein. The sample includes hundreds of thousands of distinct CDR3 sequences, roughly 12% of them seen just once. The data also belong to a second study, concerning yellow fever vaccine responses in identical twins.

V usage is TRBV4-1 and J usage is TRBJ2-7; D may be TRBD2 (7 bases). This TCR was sampled from a woman between 18 and 29 years old in good health. What was sequenced was PBMCs. The CDR3 is CASRGGAEQYF. In DNA form, the CDR3 reads TGCGCCAGCAGAGGGGGGGCCGAGCAGTACTTC.